This record looks at one T cell receptor beta chain sequence and its context. Its antigen is as yet unknown. The CDR3 does not close with the conserved phenylalanine or tryptophan, likely indicating a read error. A modified ARM-PCR protocol with three rounds of nested PCR amplified TCRbeta. TCRdb itself ran the multiplex PCR reads through MiXCR, one entry per CDR3 protein. The table records some 71,000 distinct CDR3 sequences, just under 75% of them present only once. This sample stems from a study of tumor and adjacent non-tumor tissue in lung cancer. Study findings and constraints: Top 100 clones took a larger repertoire share in normal lung. Patients with more diverse tumor TCRs had worse survival.

Per germline, CDR1 SGHAT and CDR2 FQNNGV. The CDR3 runs 20 residues. RNA was extracted from bulk tissue without any cell sorting. The receptor's source is a woman aged 40 to 50 with non-small cell lung cancer. The chain is built from TRBV11-2 and TRBJ2-7; TRBD2 matches 12 bases. Sample: lung tumor tissue. The CDR3 region has the DNA TGTGCTAGCAGCCTCTCTGTGCCGCCTAGCGGGAGGGCCTCCACCTTTGAGCAGTACTCC. This translates into CASSLSVPPSGRASTFEQYS.